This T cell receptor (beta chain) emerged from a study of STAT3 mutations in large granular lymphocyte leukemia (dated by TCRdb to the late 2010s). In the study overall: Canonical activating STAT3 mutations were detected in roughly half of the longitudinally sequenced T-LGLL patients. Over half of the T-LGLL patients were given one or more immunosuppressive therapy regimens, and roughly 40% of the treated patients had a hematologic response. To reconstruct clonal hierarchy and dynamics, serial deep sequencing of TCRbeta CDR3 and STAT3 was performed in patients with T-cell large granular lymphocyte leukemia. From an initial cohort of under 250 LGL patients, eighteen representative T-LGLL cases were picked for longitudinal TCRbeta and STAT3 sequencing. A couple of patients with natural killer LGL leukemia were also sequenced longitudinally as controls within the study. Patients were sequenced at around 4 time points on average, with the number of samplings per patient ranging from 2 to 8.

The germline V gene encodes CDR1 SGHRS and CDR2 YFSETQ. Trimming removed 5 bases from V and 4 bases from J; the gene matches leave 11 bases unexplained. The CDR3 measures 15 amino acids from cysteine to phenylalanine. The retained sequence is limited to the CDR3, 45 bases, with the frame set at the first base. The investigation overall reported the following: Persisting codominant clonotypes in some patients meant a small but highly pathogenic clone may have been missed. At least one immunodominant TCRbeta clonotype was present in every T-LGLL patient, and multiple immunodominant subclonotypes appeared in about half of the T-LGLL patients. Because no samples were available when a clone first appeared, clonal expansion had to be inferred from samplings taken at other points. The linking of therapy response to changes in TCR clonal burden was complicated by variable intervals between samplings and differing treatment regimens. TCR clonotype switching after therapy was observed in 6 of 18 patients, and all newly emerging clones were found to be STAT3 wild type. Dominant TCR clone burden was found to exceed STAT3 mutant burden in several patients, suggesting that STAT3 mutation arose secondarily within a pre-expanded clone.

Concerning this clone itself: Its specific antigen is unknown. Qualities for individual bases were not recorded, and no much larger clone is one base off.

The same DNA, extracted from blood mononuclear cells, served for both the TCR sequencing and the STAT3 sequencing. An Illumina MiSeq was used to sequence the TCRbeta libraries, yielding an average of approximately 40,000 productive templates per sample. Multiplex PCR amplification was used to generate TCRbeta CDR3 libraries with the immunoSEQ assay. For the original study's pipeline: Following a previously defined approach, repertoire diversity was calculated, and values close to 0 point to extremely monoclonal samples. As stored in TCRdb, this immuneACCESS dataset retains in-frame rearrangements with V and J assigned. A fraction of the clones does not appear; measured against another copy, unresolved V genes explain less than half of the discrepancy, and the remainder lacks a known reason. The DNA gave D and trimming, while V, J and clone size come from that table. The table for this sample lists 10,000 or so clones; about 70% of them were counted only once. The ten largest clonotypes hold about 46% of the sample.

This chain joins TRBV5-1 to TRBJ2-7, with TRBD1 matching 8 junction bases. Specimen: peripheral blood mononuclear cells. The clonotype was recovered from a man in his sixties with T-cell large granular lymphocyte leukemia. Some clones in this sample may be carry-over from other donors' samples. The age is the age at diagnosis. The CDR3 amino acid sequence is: CASSWETGVGYEQYF. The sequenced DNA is TGCGCCAGCAGTTGGGAGACAGGGGTTGGGTACGAGCAGTACTTC.